The 4 T cell receptor beta chains given below trace back to one sample, sequenced in a study of T and B cells in COVID-19 patients. TRB rearrangements were amplified by multiplex PCR with BIOMED2 TRB-A/B primers. Each CDR3 protein gets one entry after TCRdb re-called the multiplex PCR reads with MiXCR. The repertoire has about 18,000 distinct CDR3 sequences, 35% to 45% of them found once; the top ten carry 16%. Each TRB amplification used about 250-550 ng of genomic DNA from blood. Sequences were obtained from blood. These receptors were taken from a human donor with active COVID-19.

The V gene is TRBV7-2, the J gene TRBJ1-6, with 7 nucleotides matching TRBD1. Per germline, CDR1 SGHTA and CDR2 FQGNSA. Trimming cost V 1 base and J 6 bases; bases outside gene matches: 9. The CDR3 spans 17 residues. The CDR3 region has the DNA TGTGCCAGCAGCTTAGAACCAATGGACAGGCCTAATTCACCCCTCCACTTT. This encodes CASSLEPMDRPNSPLHF.

This clonotype is labeled as medium-sized. The J gene is TRBJ1-6, the V gene TRBV6-1, with TRBD1 as a possible D gene (5 bases). Deletions cut 6 bases from V and 10 bases from J, with 19 bases between. From germline, CDR1 is MNHNS and CDR2 SASEGT. This CDR3 is 15 amino acids long. The CDR3 nucleotides read TGTGCCAGCAGGTCATCGGGGGGGAGTGGATCACCCCTCCACTTT. Translation: CASRSSGGSGSPLHF.

This clonotype is a singleton in its sample. The chain carries TRBV6-2 or TRBV6-3 and TRBJ2-1; 7 nucleotides align to TRBD1. The junction had 10 bases not matched to a gene; V was cut back by 6 bases and J by 2 bases. Germline loops: CDR1 MNHEY, CDR2 SVGEGT. The CDR3 length is 16 residues. Here the CDR3 reads CASRKAGTDPYNEQFF. The CDR3 nucleotides read TGTGCCAGCAGGAAAGCCGGGACAGACCCCTACAATGAGCAGTTCTTC.

The gene calls are TRBV7-9 and TRBJ2-5, with 8 bases lining up with TRBD2. Germline V gene lookup returns CDR1 SEHNR and CDR2 FQNEAQ (reference sequence). The J segment lost 3 bases and the V segment lost 5 bases, leaving 8 bases of the junction unmatched. There are 15 residues in the CDR3. For the CDR3, the DNA is TGTGCCAGCAGCCCAGACGGGGGGGGGGAAGAGACCCAGTACTTC. It yields the protein CASSPDGGGEETQYF.